The 21 T cell receptor beta chains in this list originate from one sample, sequenced in a study of neurological immune-mediated disorders. From the 5' RACE reads, TCRdb called clonotypes with MiXCR, one entry per CDR3 protein. The sample lists about 79,000 distinct CDR3 sequences, over 12% occurring once. Sequenced material: PBMCs. All receptors come from a woman aged 50 to 65 in good health.

In this sample, this clonotype turned up a few times. V gene TRBV20-1 combines with J gene TRBJ2-3; D may match TRBD1 or TRBD2 (6 bases each). The CDR3 is 16 residues long. V was trimmed by 0 bases and J by 8 bases, leaving 21 bases between them. Germline V lookup: CDR1 DFQATT, CDR2 SNEGSKA (reference sequence). The CDR3 nucleotides are TGCAGTGCTAGAGATCCCTTGGGGGGCTGGGTGGGTACGCAGTATTTT. Amino acid sequence: CSARDPLGGWVGTQYF.

There are many counts of this clonotype. V is TRBV5-1 and J is TRBJ2-1, with TRBD2 matching 11 bases. This CDR3 is 17 amino acids long. V lost 4 bases and J lost 3; bases outside the gene matches: 9. CDR1 SGHRS and CDR2 YFSETQ come from the germline V gene. CDR3: CASSPRTTSGSYNEQFF. The CDR3 DNA reads TGCGCCAGCAGCCCCCGAACCACTAGCGGGAGCTACAATGAGCAGTTCTTC.

This clonotype has at least ten counts. The rearrangement joins TRBV5-6 to TRBJ1-5, with D unclear. Germline CDR1 is SGHDT and CDR2 is YYEEEE. The germline V and J ends were trimmed by 2 bases and 4 bases, with 16 bases remaining between them. The length of the CDR3 is 16 residues. CDR3 nucleotide sequence: TGTGCCAGCAGCTTACGGACCTCCACTGCAAATCAGCCCCAGCATTTT. It yields the protein CASSLRTSTANQPQHF.

This clonotype was counted between two and nine times. CDR3 coding DNA: TGTGCCAGTGGTCTAGCGGGGGGCCGAGGTACGCAGTATTTT. The encoded protein is CASGLAGGRGTQYF. This chain connects TRBV28 to TRBJ2-3, with 11 bases identical to TRBD2. J lost 8 bases, V lost 9 bases, and 10 bases had no gene match. Germline lookup yields CDR1 MDHEN and CDR2 SYDVKM. CDR3 length: 14 amino acids.

Ten or more counts support this clonotype. The gene calls are TRBV14 and TRBJ1-1; TRBD1 is a possible D gene (5 bases). Trimming cost V 1 base and J 10 bases, with 10 bases left between them. Looked up from germline, CDR1 is SGHDN and CDR2 is FVKESK. The CDR3 extends over 12 amino acids. DNA for the CDR3: TGTGCCAGCAGCCAAGTCCGGGGGATAGCTTTCTTT. Translated, it gives CASSQVRGIAFF.

This clonotype was recorded at least ten times. The rearrangement joins TRBV3-1 to TRBJ2-2; weak D call: TRBD1 (6 bases). V was cut by 4 bases and J by 0 bases, with 12 bases left in between. The CDR3 runs to 16 residues. Per the germline V gene, CDR1 is LGHDT and CDR2 is YNNKEL (reference sequence). The DNA for the CDR3 is TGTGCCAGCAGCCTCATCGGGACAACGAACACCGGGGAGCTGTTTTTT. As protein: CASSLIGTTNTGELFF.

As to this clonotype: Its ends do not fully match the called genes, so a read error is possible. The chain combines TRBV20-1 with TRBJ2-6; D unclear. Germline CDR1 DFQATT, CDR2 SNEGSKA (reference sequence). CDR3 length equals 13 residues. CDR3 sequence: CSASSPGSNVLTF. The CDR3 nucleotides are TGCAGTGCTAGTTCACCTGGGTCCAACGTCCTTACTTTC.

This clonotype was seen many times. The rearrangement joins TRBV2 to TRBJ1-1, with D possibly matching TRBD1 (5 bases). CDR1 is SNHLY and CDR2 is FYNNEI in the germline V gene. This CDR3 is 13 amino acids long. The V end was cut by 1 base, the J end by 4 bases, with 7 bases between. CDR3 bases: TGTGCCAGCAGTGAAGAGACAGCCACTGAAGCTTTCTTT. Protein sequence: CASSEETATEAFF.

This clonotype was recorded many times. The rearrangement uses TRBV29-1 and TRBJ1-1; 8 bases fit TRBD1. Germline V gene lookup returns CDR1 SQVTM and CDR2 ANQGSEA. The CDR3 covers 13 residues. J lost 0 bases, V lost 7 bases, and 4 bases had no gene match. CDR3 in amino acids: CSGGQGLNTEAFF. CDR3 DNA sequence: TGCAGCGGCGGACAGGGACTGAACACTGAAGCTTTCTTT.

This clonotype was seen many times. The V gene is TRBV11-2, the J gene TRBJ1-1, with 7 bases lining up with TRBD1. This CDR3 has 12 amino acids. V was pared by 5 bases and J by 5 bases, with 2 bases of the junction left unmatched. Germline values: CDR1 SGHAT, CDR2 FQNNGV. The CDR3 nucleotides read TGTGCCAGCAGCCTACAGGGGACTGAAGCTTTCTTT. Its translation: CASSLQGTEAFF.

This clonotype came up many times. This chain links TRBV7-2 with TRBJ2-1, with 8 bases lining up with TRBD2. V lost 2 bases, J lost 9 bases, and 9 bases stayed unmatched. The CDR3 length is 15 residues. Germline CDR1 is SGHTA and CDR2 is FQGNSA. Here the CDR3 reads CASSLSAGGRGEQFF. Written as DNA, the CDR3 is TGTGCCAGCAGCTTATCTGCGGGGGGCCGAGGTGAGCAGTTCTTC.

This clonotype was seen only a few times. This rearrangement joins TRBV27 to TRBJ2-1; D remains unclear. Trimming left V 5 bases short and J 8 bases short, with 16 bases between. The CDR3 contains 14 residues. Germline V gene data show CDR1 as MNHEY and CDR2 as SMNVEV (reference sequence). The CDR3 sequence is CASSTQSVSYEQFF. CDR3 in DNA: TGTGCCAGCAGTACCCAATCCGTAAGTTATGAGCAGTTCTTC.

This clonotype was observed many times. The chain carries TRBV27 and TRBJ1-5; possible D gene TRBD1, 6 bases. CDR1 is MNHEY and CDR2 is SMNVEV in the germline V gene (reference sequence). V lost 5 bases and J 2 bases, leaving 16 bases between the germline ends. This CDR3 comprises 16 residues. This CDR3 is CASSPYREGRNQPQHF. The DNA for the CDR3 is TGTGCCAGCAGTCCGTACAGGGAAGGTCGCAATCAGCCCCAGCATTTT.

This clonotype appeared many times. The V gene is TRBV15, the J gene TRBJ1-2, with D perhaps TRBD1 (5 bases). The germline V gene encodes CDR1 LNHNV and CDR2 YYDKDF (reference sequence). This CDR3 has 16 residues. Between the trimmed V and J ends, which lost 0 bases and 5 bases, there was a span of 16 bases. CDR3 in DNA: TGTGCCACCAGCAGAGATCCGACGGGGCTACGGTATGGCTACACCTTC. Its protein product is CATSRDPTGLRYGYTF.

This clonotype was detected many times. The gene calls are TRBV20-1 and TRBJ2-6; 8 bases agree with TRBD1. The J segment lost 3 bases and the V segment lost 3 bases, leaving 4 bases of the junction unmatched. Germline V gene sequence: CDR1 DFQATT, CDR2 SNEGSKA (reference sequence). The CDR3 has 15 amino acids. For the CDR3, the DNA is TGCAGTGCTAGCAGGGGGCACGGTGGGGCCAACGTCCTGACTTTC. Amino acids: CSASRGHGGANVLTF.

The sample holds many counts of this clonotype. The chain recombines TRBV5-5 with TRBJ2-7; D possibly corresponds to TRBD1 (5 bases). V lost 0 bases, J lost 3 bases, and 7 bases lay in between. The CDR3 loop spans 13 amino acids. Germline V gene lookup returns CDR1 SGHKS and CDR2 YYEKEE (reference sequence). The CDR3: CASSLVGDYEQYF. Here the CDR3 DNA reads TGTGCCAGCAGCTTGGTAGGGGACTACGAGCAGTACTTC.

This clonotype was counted at least ten times. V is TRBV3-1 and J is TRBJ1-2; 9 nucleotides match TRBD1. This CDR3 has 16 amino acids. Germline V lookup: CDR1 LGHDT, CDR2 YNNKEL (reference sequence). Trimming cost V 4 bases and J 5 bases; bases outside gene matches: 11. For the CDR3, the DNA is TGTGCCAGCAGCCCCCTTTCCCTGACAGGGGGTTATGGCTACACCTTC. This encodes CASSPLSLTGGYGYTF.

This clonotype came up a few times. This chain connects TRBV7-2 to TRBJ2-1; the D gene is possibly TRBD1 (6 bases). CDR3 length: 15 residues. V was clipped by 5 bases and J by 1 base, with 12 bases between them. CDR1 is SGHTA, CDR2 FQGNSA, per germline. The CDR3 region is CASSLQGPSYNEQFF. DNA for the CDR3: TGTGCCAGCAGCCTACAGGGCCCTTCCTACAATGAGCAGTTCTTC.

This clonotype was seen many times. The rearrangement joins TRBV20-1 to TRBJ2-7; D is perhaps TRBD1 (5 bases). With 0 bases removed from V and 3 bases from J, the gap between germline ends came to 12 bases. Germline V gene sequence: CDR1 DFQATT, CDR2 SNEGSKA (reference sequence). This CDR3 region has 14 residues. The CDR3 DNA sequence: TGCAGTGCTAGAGAGGGGTTTAGGGGCTACGAGCAGTACTTC. It codes for CSAREGFRGYEQYF.

The CDR3 protein is CASSLASGSLSTEAFF. CDR3 nucleotides: TGCGCCAGCAGCTTGGCGTCAGGGTCGTTGAGCACTGAAGCTTTCTTT. The chain employs TRBV5-1 and TRBJ1-1; a possible D gene is TRBD1 (5 bases). The ends were cut back, 0 bases at V and 4 bases at J, with 16 bases in the middle. CDR1 SGHRS and CDR2 YFSETQ come from the germline V gene. The CDR3 contains 16 residues.

This clonotype was counted ten times or more. The chain links TRBV6-6 to TRBJ2-1; TRBD2 aligns across 7 bases. From germline, CDR1 is MNHNY and CDR2 SVGAGI (reference sequence). After removal of 5 bases from V and 2 bases from J, the junction contained 6 bases not matched to a gene. The CDR3 sequence is 15 residues long. CDR3 nucleotides: TGTGCCAGCAGTCAGCTAGCGGCCACCTACAATGAGCAGTTCTTC. This encodes CASSQLAATYNEQFF.